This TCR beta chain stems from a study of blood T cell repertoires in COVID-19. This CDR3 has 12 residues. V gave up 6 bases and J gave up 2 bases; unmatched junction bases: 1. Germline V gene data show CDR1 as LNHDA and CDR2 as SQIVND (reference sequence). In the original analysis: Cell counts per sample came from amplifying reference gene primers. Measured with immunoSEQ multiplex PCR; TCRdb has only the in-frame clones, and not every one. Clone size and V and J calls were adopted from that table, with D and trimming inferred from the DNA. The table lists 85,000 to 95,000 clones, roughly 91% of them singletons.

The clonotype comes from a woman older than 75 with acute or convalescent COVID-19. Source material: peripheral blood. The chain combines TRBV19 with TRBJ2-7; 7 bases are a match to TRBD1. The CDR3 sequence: CASRDRTYEQYF. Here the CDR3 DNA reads TGTGCCAGTAGGGACAGGACCTACGAGCAGTACTTC.